These 15 T cell receptor beta chains came from one sample sequenced in a study of blood T cell repertoires in COVID-19. Clones were read by immunoSEQ multiplex PCR, and TCRdb kept only the in-frame ones, dropping some. Among 100,000 or so clones, 70% to 90% were seen once, and the ten largest hold under 7.5%. Specimen: peripheral blood. The receptors were sampled from an older woman with acute or convalescent COVID-19.

The chain is built from TRBV24-1 and TRBJ1-6, with D tentatively TRBD1 (6 bases). There are 18 residues in the CDR3. Trimming removed 5 bases at V and 5 bases at J, with 21 bases between. CDR1 is KGHDR, CDR2 SFDVKD, per germline. This CDR3 is CATSGDTLGVLNNSPLHF. In DNA, the CDR3 is TGTGCCACCAGTGGGGACACCCTGGGGGTTCTAAATAATTCACCCCTCCACTTT.

The chain is built from TRBV30 and TRBJ1-3; D uncertain. The V end lost 6 bases, the J end lost 0 bases, and 12 bases lay between the germline ends. The CDR3 spans 14 residues. The germline gives CDR1 GTSNPN, CDR2 SVGIG (reference sequence). CDR3 sequence (DNA): TGTGCCTGTCGATCGGGGAGCTCTGGAAACACCATATATTTT. It specifies CACRSGSSGNTIYF.

V and J are TRBV5-6 and TRBJ2-7; D is possibly TRBD2 (6 bases). The CDR3 contains 14 residues. Germline lookup yields CDR1 SGHDT and CDR2 YYEEEE. Deletions cut 4 bases from V and 3 bases from J, with 14 bases between. The CDR3 sequence: CASSPTGGDYEQYV. The DNA for the CDR3 is TGTGCCAGCAGCCCGACCGGGGGTGACTACGAGCAGTACGTC.

V usage is TRBV7-8 and J usage is TRBJ2-5; D remains unclear. From germline, CDR1 is SGHVS and CDR2 FQNEAQ. This CDR3 comprises 13 residues. V was clipped by 2 bases and J by 3 bases, with 7 bases between them. DNA of the CDR3: TGTGCCAGCAGCTTATACCAGGAAGAGACCCAGTACTTC. Translating gives CASSLYQEETQYF. Based on the CDR3 plus reference TRBV7-8 and TRBJ2-5, the full variable domain is GAGVSQSPRYKVAKRGQDVALRCDPISGHVSLFWYQQALGQGPEFLTYFQNEAQLDKSGLPSDRFFAERPEGSVSTLKIQRTQQEDSAVYLCASSLYQEETQYFGPGTRLLVL.

CDR3 sequence (DNA): TGTGCCAGCAGCCTAGTGGGACAGGGGAACACTGAAGCTTTCTTT. It specifies CASSLVGQGNTEAFF. This chain connects TRBV5-5 to TRBJ1-1; 9 nucleotides agree with TRBD1. Germline values: CDR1 SGHKS, CDR2 YYEKEE (reference sequence). V trimming: 4 bases; J trimming: 1 base; junction bases outside the gene matches: 5. This CDR3 spans 15 amino acids.

The chain is built from TRBV5-1 and TRBJ2-3, with D perhaps TRBD1 (5 bases). The V gene lost 4 bases and the J gene lost 3 bases, with 15 bases spanning the gap. The CDR3 totals 15 residues. CDR1 is SGHRS and CDR2 is YFSETQ in the germline V gene. CDR3 nucleotide sequence: TGCGCCAGCAGCGTCAGGGCCTGGGGAACAGATACGCAGTATTTT. This encodes CASSVRAWGTDTQYF.

The CDR3 DNA sequence: TGCGCCAGCAGCCAGACGACAGGGGACCTCTATGGCTACACCTTC. Translation gives CASSQTTGDLYGYTF. V gene TRBV4-1 combines with J gene TRBJ1-2; 8 bases are shared with TRBD1. Trimming cost V 3 bases and J 4 bases; bases outside gene matches: 7. The CDR3 has 15 residues. Looked up from germline, CDR1 is MGHRA and CDR2 is YSYEKL.

This sequence joins TRBV2 and TRBJ1-2, with TRBD1 as a possible D gene (5 bases). CDR1 is SNHLY, CDR2 FYNNEI, per germline. This CDR3 is 12 amino acids long. The ends were cut back, 9 bases at V and 8 bases at J, with 16 bases in the middle. CDR3 in amino acids: CASRDSSSGYTF. CDR3 bases: TGTGCCAGTAGAGACAGTAGTTCGGGCTACACCTTC.

This chain uses TRBV2 with TRBJ1-6; the match to TRBD1 covers 10 bases. This CDR3 is 14 amino acids long. V trimming: 6 bases; J trimming: 10 bases; junction bases outside the gene matches: 6. CDR1 SNHLY and CDR2 FYNNEI come from the germline V gene. CDR3 amino acids: CASSRDRGESPLHF. CDR3 DNA: TGTGCCAGCAGCCGGGACAGGGGCGAATCACCCCTCCACTTT.

The chain uses TRBV28 and TRBJ2-7, with 9 bases lining up with TRBD2. Germline loops: CDR1 MDHEN, CDR2 SYDVKM. The V gene end was trimmed by 10 bases and the J gene end by 2 bases; junction bases not matched to a gene: 0. CDR3 length equals 11 residues. CDR3 bases: TGTGCCATAGCGGGAGCCTACGAGCAGTACTTC. It is translated as CAIAGAYEQYF.

The rearrangement joins TRBV11-2 to TRBJ2-3; D unclear. The ends were cut back, 2 bases at V and 1 base at J, with 7 bases in the middle. The CDR3 is 14 amino acids. Germline CDR1 is SGHAT and CDR2 is FQNNGV. The CDR3 here is CASSLNRGTDTQYF. The CDR3 DNA reads TGTGCCAGCAGCTTAAATCGGGGCACAGATACGCAGTATTTT.

The chain couples TRBV6-5 to TRBJ1-6; 9 bases are shared with TRBD1. V trimming: 4 bases; J trimming: 4 bases; junction bases outside the gene matches: 5. Germline CDR1 and CDR2: MNHEY and SVGAGI. There are 16 residues in the CDR3. The CDR3 DNA follows: TGTGCCAGCAGTTCCGGGACAGGGCAATATAATTCACCCCTCCACTTT. The encoded protein is CASSSGTGQYNSPLHF.

The CDR3 coding sequence is TGCGCCAGCAGCCGAGGGGGATTGTTAAGGGATACGCAGTATTTT. Translated: CASSRGGLLRDTQYF. V is TRBV5-1 and J is TRBJ2-3, with TRBD1 as a possible D gene (6 bases). CDR3 length equals 15 residues. Germline V gene lookup returns CDR1 SGHRS and CDR2 YFSETQ. V was trimmed by 4 bases and J by 6 bases, leaving 18 bases between them. The full variable domain, its missing parts supplied by reference TRBV5-1 and TRBJ2-3, is KAGVTQTPRYLIKTRGQQVTLSCSPISGHRSVSWYQQTPGQGLQFLFEYFSETQRNKGNFPGRFSGRQFSNSRSEMNVSTLELGDSALYLCASSRGGLLRDTQYFGPGTRLTVL.

The gene calls are TRBV7-2 and TRBJ1-2; D is unclear. The CDR3 covers 15 residues. Germline V gene data show CDR1 as SGHTA and CDR2 as FQGNSA. V dropped 1 base and J dropped 0 bases, with 9 bases sitting between them. The CDR3 region has the DNA TGTGCCAGCAGCTTAGGGACTTCTTCTAACTATGGCTACACCTTC. This encodes CASSLGTSSNYGYTF.

V gene TRBV7-3 combines with J gene TRBJ1-6; D perhaps matches TRBD1 (6 bases). CDR3 length: 13 residues. V was cut by 5 bases and J by 9 bases, with 11 bases left in between. In germline, CDR1 is SGHTA, CDR2 FQGTGA. The CDR3 protein is CASSGGAGSPLHF. CDR3 nucleotides: TGTGCCAGCAGCGGGGGGGCCGGTTCACCCCTCCACTTT.